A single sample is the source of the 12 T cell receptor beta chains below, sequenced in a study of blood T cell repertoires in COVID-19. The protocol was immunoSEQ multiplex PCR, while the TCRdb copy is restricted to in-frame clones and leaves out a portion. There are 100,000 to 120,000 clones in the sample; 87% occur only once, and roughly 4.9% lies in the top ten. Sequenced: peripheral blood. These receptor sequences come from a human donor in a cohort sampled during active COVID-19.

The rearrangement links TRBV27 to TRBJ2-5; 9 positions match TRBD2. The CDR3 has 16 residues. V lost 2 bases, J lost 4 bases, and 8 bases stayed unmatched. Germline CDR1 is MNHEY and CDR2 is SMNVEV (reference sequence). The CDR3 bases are TGTGCCAGCAGTTTAACGCTAGCGGGAACGGGAGAGACCCAGTACTTC. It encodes CASSLTLAGTGETQYF.

This CDR3 is CASSERGYDSYEQYF. CDR3 DNA: TGTGCCAGCAGTGAACGAGGGTACGACTCCTACGAGCAGTACTTC. V and J are TRBV25-1 and TRBJ2-7; maybe TRBD2 (5 bases). Between the trimmed V and J ends, which lost 2 bases and 0 bases, there was a span of 11 bases. The CDR3 contains 15 residues. CDR1 is MGHDK, CDR2 SYGVNS, per germline.

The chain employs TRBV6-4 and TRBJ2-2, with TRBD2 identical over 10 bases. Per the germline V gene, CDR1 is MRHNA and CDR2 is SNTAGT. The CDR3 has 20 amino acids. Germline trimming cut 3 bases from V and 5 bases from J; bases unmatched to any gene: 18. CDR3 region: CASSDIRRLAGVPQTGELFF. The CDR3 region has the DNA TGTGCCAGCAGTGATATACGGAGGCTAGCGGGAGTCCCGCAAACCGGGGAGCTGTTTTTT.

The CDR3 is CASSETQVATNEKLFF. The CDR3 bases are TGTGCCAGCAGTGAGACACAAGTTGCAACTAATGAAAAACTGTTTTTT. This chain joins TRBV6-1 and TRBJ1-4; no reliable D call. The CDR3 runs 16 residues. V lost 3 bases to trimming and J lost 0 bases, with 11 bases between them. The germline CDR1 and CDR2 sequences are MNHNS and SASEGT.

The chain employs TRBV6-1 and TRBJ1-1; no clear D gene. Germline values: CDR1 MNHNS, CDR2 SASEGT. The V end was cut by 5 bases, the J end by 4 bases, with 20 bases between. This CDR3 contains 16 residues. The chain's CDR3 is CASSQDRRAGSTEAFF. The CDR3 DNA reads TGTGCCAGCAGTCAAGATCGGCGTGCTGGGAGCACTGAAGCTTTCTTT.

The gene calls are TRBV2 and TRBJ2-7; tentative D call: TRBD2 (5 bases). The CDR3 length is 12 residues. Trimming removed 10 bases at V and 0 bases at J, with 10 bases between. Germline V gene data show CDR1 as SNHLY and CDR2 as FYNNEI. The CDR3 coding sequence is TGTGCCACGGTAGGGAGCTCCTACGAGCAGTACTTC. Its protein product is CATVGSSYEQYF.

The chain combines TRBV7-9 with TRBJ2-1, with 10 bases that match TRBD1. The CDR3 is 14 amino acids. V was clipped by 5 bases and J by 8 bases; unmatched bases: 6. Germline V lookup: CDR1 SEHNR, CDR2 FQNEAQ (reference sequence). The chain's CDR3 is CASSRQGARDEQFF. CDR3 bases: TGTGCCAGCAGCCGACAGGGGGCACGGGATGAGCAGTTCTTC.

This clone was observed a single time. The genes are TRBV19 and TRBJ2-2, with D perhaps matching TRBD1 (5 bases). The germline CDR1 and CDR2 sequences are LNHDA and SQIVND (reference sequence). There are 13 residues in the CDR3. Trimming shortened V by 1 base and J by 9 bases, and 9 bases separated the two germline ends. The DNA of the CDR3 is TGTGCCAGTAGTATAGTTAGGGGCCGGGAGCTGTTTTTT. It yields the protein CASSIVRGRELFF.

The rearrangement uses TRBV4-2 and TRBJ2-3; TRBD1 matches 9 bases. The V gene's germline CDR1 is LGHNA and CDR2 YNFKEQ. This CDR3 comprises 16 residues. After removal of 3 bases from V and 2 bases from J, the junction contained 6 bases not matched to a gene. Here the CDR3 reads CASSHSGQGLTDTQYF. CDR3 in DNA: TGTGCCAGCAGCCATTCGGGACAGGGCCTCACAGATACGCAGTATTTT.

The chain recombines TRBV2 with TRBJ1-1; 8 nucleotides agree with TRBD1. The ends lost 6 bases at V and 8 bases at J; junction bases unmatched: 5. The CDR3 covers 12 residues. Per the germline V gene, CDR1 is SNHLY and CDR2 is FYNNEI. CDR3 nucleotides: TGTGCCAGCAGGGATACAGGGGGGGAAGCTTTCTTT. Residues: CASRDTGGEAFF.

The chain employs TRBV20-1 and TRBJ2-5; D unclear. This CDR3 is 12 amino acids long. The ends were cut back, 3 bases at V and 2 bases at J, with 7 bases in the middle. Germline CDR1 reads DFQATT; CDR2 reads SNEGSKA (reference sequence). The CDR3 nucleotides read TGCAGTGCTAGTGGGCAGCAAGAGACCCAGTACTTC. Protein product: CSASGQQETQYF.

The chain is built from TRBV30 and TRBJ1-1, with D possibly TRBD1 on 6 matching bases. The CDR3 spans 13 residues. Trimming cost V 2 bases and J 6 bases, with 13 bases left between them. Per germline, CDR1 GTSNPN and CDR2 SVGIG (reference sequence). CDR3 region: CAWSKGVGAEAFF. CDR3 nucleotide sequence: TGTGCCTGGAGTAAGGGGGTAGGGGCTGAAGCTTTCTTT.